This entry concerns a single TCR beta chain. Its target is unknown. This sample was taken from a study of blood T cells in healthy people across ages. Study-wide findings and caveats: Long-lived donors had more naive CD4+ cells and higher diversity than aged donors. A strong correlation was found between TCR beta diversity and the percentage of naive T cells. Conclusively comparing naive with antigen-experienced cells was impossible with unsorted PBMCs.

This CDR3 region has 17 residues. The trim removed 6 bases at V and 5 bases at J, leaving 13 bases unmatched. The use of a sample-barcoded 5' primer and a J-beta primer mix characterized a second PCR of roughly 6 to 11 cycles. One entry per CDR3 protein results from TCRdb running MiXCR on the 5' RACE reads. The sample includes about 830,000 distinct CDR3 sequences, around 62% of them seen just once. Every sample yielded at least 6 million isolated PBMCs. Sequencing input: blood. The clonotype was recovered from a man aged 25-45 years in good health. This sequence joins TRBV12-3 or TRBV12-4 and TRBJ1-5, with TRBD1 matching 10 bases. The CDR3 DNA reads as TGTGCCAGCAGCCCCGGACAGGGGGGTAAAGGGGATCAGCCCCAGCATTTT. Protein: CASSPGQGGKGDQPQHF.